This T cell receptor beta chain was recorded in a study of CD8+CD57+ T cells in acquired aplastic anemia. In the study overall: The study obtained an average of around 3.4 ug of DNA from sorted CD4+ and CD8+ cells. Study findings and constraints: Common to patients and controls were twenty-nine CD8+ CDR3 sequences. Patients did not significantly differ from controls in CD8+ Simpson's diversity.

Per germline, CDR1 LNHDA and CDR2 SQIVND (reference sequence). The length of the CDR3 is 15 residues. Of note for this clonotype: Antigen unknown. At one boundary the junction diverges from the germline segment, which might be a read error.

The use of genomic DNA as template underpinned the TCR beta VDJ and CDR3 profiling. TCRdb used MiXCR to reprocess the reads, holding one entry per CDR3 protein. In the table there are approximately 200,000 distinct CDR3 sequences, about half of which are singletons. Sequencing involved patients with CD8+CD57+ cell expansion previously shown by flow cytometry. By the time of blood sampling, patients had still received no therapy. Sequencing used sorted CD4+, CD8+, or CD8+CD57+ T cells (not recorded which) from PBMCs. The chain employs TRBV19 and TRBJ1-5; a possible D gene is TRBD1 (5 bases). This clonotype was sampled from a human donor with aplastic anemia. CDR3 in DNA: TGTGCCAGTAGTATCGGAAGGGGTGTCAGTCAGCCCCAGCATTTC. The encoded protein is CASSIGRGVSQPQHF.